The clone carrying this T cell receptor beta chain has a handful of counts. The antigen is unknown. These data come from a study of T-cell memory formation after mild COVID-19. About the research overall: Largely donor-specific sequence clusters came from a couple of donors. Whole-study results and caveats: Mostly located in CM and EM were contracting CD4+ clones, with contracting CD8+ clones located in EMRA. Cross-reactive memory apparently joined, as some responding clones appeared in pre-infection memory.

Germline values: CDR1 DFQATT, CDR2 SNEGSKA (reference sequence). The CDR3 totals 16 residues. The V gene end was trimmed by 4 bases and the J gene end by 2 bases; junction bases not matched to a gene: 11. TCRalpha and TCRbeta libraries used 5'RACE with constant-segment primers and UMIs. TCRdb passed the 5' RACE reads through MiXCR, listing each CDR3 protein once. The table lists under 400,000 distinct CDR3 sequences, around 30% of them singletons. The chain employs TRBV20-1 and TRBJ1-2, with 9 nucleotides matching TRBD1. This sequence originates from an adult woman who had mild COVID-19 (a few samples of this study predate the infection). Cell type and time point are not known. Input material: PBMCs or a T cell subset sorted from them (not recorded which). The CDR3 DNA sequence: TGCAGTGCTACCGACCGAAGACAGGGGGACAACTATGGCTACACCTTC. This codes for CSATDRRQGDNYGYTF.